The clone carrying this TCR beta chain was detected only a few times. This sample was included in a study of blood T cells in healthy people across ages. The CDR3 consists of 18 residues. Germline V gives CDR1 SGHVS, CDR2 FQNEAQ. Trimming removed 1 base at V and 1 base at J, with 14 bases between. Primed by a sample-barcoded 5' primer and a J-beta primer mix, a second PCR proceeded for roughly 6 to 12 cycles. Per sample, CDR3-containing paired-end reads numbered at least 3 million. TCRdb re-analysed the 5' RACE reads in MiXCR, keeping a single row per CDR3 protein. The sample consists of roughly 500,000 distinct CDR3 sequences, 20% to 30% of them appearing once. These data are also associated with another study on T cells of mothers and their children. From that report: Samples were obtained from a few healthy Caucasian mothers and their six children. Overlap ran slightly, non-significantly higher for related than unrelated mother-child pairs. Persistent microchimeric T cell clones were sought, and none were detected.

This TCR was sampled from a boy between 5 and 17 years old in good health. The source material was blood. The chain joins TRBV7-8 to TRBJ2-6; D is perhaps TRBD1 (7 bases). CDR3 region: CASSLGYRGLSGANVLTF. In DNA, the CDR3 is TGTGCCAGCAGCTTAGGGTACAGGGGACTGTCTGGGGCCAACGTCCTGACTTTC.